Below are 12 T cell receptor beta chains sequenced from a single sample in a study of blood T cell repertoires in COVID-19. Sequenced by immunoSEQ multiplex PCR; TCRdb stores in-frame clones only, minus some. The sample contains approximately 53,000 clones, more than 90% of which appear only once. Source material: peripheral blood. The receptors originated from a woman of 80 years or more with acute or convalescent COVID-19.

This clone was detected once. The CDR3 loop is CASSRPTGSSYEQYF. The CDR3, as DNA: TGTGCCAGCAGTCGGCCGACTGGGTCCTCCTACGAGCAGTACTTC. The chain combines TRBV2 with TRBJ2-7; no definite D call. CDR3 length: 15 residues. Germline CDR1 and CDR2: SNHLY and FYNNEI. Trimming cost V 5 bases and J 0 bases, with 14 bases left between them.

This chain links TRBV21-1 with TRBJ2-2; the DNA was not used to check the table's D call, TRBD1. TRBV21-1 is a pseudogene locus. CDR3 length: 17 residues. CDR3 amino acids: CASSSQLTGGNTGELFF. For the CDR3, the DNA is TGTGCCAGCAGCTCCCAACTGACAGGGGGGAACACCGGGGAGCTGTTTTTT.

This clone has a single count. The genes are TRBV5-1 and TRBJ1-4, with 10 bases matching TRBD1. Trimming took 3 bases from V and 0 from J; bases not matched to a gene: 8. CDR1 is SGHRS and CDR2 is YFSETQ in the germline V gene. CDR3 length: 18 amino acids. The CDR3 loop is CASSSNPGQGSTNEKLFF. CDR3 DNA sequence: TGCGCCAGCAGCTCGAACCCGGGACAGGGGTCAACTAATGAAAAACTGTTTTTT.

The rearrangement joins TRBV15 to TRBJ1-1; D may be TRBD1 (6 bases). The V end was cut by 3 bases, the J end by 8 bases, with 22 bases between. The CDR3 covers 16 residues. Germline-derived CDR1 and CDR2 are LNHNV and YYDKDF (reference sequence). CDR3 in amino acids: CATSRTVQGTFAEAFF. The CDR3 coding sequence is TGTGCCACCAGCAGGACCGTACAGGGCACCTTTGCGGAAGCTTTCTTT.

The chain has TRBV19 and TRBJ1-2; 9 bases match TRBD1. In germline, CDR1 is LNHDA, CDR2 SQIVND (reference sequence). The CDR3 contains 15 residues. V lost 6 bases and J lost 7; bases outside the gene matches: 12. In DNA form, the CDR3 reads TGTGCCAGTAGACTCCCTGGGACAGGGAAATCTGGCTACACCTTC. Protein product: CASRLPGTGKSGYTF.

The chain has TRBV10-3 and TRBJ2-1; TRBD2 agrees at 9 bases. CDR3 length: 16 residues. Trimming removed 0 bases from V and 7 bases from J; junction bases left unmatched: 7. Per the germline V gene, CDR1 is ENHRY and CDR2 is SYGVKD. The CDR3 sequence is CAISESGLAGWNEQFF. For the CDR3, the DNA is TGTGCCATCAGTGAGTCCGGCCTAGCGGGGTGGAATGAGCAGTTCTTC.

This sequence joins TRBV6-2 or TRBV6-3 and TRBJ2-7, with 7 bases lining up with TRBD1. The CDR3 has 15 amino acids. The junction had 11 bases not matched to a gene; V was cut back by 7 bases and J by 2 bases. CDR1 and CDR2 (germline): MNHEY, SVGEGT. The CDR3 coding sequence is TGTGCCAGCACCCCCGCGGACAGGAACCCCTACGAGCAGTACTTC. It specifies CASTPADRNPYEQYF.

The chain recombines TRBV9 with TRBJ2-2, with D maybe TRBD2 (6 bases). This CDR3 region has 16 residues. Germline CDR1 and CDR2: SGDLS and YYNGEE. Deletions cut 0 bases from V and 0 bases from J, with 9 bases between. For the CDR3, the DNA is TGTGCCAGCAGCGTAGAGCCGGGGGCGAACACCGGGGAGCTGTTTTTT. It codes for CASSVEPGANTGELFF.

CDR3 amino acids: CASSLTTGYGELFF. The CDR3 bases are TGTGCCAGCAGCTTAACCACAGGGTACGGGGAGCTGTTTTTT. This rearrangement joins TRBV7-2 to TRBJ2-2, with TRBD1 as a possible D gene (6 bases). CDR3 length equals 14 residues. V was shortened by 2 bases and J by 7 bases, with 11 bases between the two germline ends. Germline values: CDR1 SGHTA, CDR2 FQGNSA. The full variable domain, completed using reference TRBV7-2 and TRBJ2-2, is GAGVSQSPSNKVTEKGKDVELRCDPISGHTALYWYRQSLGQGLEFLIYFQGNSAPDKSGLPSDRFSAERTGGSVSTLTIQRTQQEDSAVYLCASSLTTGYGELFFGEGSRLTVL.

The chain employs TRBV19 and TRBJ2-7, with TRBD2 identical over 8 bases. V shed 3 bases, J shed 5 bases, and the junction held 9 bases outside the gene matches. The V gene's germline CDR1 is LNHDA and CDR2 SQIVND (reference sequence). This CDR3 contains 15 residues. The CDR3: CASSMGTRGGHEQYF. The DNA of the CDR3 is TGTGCCAGTAGTATGGGGACTAGAGGAGGCCACGAGCAGTACTTC.

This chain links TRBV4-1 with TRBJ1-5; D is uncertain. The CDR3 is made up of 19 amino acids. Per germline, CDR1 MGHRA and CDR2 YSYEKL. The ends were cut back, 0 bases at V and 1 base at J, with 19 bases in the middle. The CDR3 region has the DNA TGCGCCAGCAGCCAAGATGACCCTGGCGGGGAGGCGAGCAATCAGCCCCAGCATTTT. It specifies CASSQDDPGGEASNQPQHF.

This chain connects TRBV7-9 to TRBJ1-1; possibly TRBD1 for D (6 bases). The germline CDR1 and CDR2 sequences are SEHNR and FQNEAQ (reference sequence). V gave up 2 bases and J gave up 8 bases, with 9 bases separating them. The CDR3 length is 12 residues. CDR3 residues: CASSLSTGEAFF. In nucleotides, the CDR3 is TGTGCCAGCAGCTTAAGTACAGGGGAAGCTTTCTTT.